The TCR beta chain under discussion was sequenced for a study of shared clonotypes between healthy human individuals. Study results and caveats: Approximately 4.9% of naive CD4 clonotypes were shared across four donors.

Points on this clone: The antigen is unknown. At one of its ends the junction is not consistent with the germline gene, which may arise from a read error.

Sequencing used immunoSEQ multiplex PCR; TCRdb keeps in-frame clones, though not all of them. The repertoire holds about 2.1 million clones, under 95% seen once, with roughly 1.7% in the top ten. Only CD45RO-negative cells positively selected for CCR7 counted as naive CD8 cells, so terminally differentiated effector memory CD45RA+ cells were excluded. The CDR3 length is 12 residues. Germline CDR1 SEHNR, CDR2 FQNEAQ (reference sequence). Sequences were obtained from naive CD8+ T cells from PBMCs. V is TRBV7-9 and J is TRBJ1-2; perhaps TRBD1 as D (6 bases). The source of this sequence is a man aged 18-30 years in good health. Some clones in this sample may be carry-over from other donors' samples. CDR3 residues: CASSLMDRPAPF. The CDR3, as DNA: TGTGCCAGCAGCTTAATGGACAGACCAGCCCCCTTC.